What follows are 19 T cell receptor beta chains derived from one specimen sequenced in a study of blood T cell repertoires in COVID-19. Profiling relied on immunoSEQ multiplex PCR, and the TCRdb table lists in-frame clones only, not all of them. This sample has around 180,000 clones, with around 80% found just once. Material for sequencing was peripheral blood. The receptors come from a man aged 65 to 79 with active or convalescent COVID-19.

J is TRBJ2-3 and V is TRBV7-2, with TRBD1 matching over 7 bases. The CDR3 sequence is 17 residues long. With 3 bases clipped from V and 4 bases from J, the junction kept 13 bases outside the gene matches. Germline values: CDR1 SGHTA, CDR2 FQGNSA. This CDR3 is CASSFPKLTGLADTQYF. CDR3 coding DNA: TGTGCCAGCAGCTTTCCCAAATTGACAGGGCTTGCAGATACGCAGTATTTT.

This clone was seen a handful of times. The chain combines TRBV11-2 with TRBJ1-6, with no clear D. The CDR3 extends over 14 amino acids. Germline V gene data show CDR1 as SGHAT and CDR2 as FQNNGV. Deletions cut 1 base from V and 12 bases from J, with 13 bases between. CDR3 region: CASSLGQATGPLHF. CDR3 DNA sequence: TGTGCCAGCAGCTTAGGGCAGGCAACTGGACCCCTCCACTTT.

J is TRBJ1-1 and V is TRBV5-1; D remains unclear. Germline V gives CDR1 SGHRS, CDR2 YFSETQ. Trimming removed 4 bases from V and 1 base from J, with 11 bases in between. This CDR3 has 14 amino acids. CDR3 bases: TGCGCCAGCAGCCCCCAGCGGGAGAACACTGAAGCTTTCTTT. Protein: CASSPQRENTEAFF.

This chain joins TRBV19 and TRBJ1-5, with TRBD1 matching over 7 bases. The CDR3 extends over 16 amino acids. V trimming: 5 bases; J trimming: 9 bases; junction bases outside the gene matches: 16. From germline, CDR1 is LNHDA and CDR2 SQIVND (reference sequence). CDR3 DNA: TGTGCCAGTAGTCAGTGGGGTCAGGGGGTCGGGGCGCCCCAGCATTTT. This encodes CASSQWGQGVGAPQHF.

This clone has at least ten counts. The chain recombines TRBV30 with TRBJ2-3; the match to TRBD2 covers 12 bases. The CDR3 extends over 17 amino acids. Germline V lookup: CDR1 GTSNPN, CDR2 SVGIG (reference sequence). V dropped 2 bases and J dropped 3; count of bases not matched to a gene: 9. The CDR3 region is CAWSTASGGAGTDTQYF. The DNA for the CDR3 is TGTGCCTGGAGTACCGCTAGCGGGGGGGCAGGGACAGATACGCAGTATTTT.

V and J are TRBV5-1 and TRBJ1-1; D perhaps matches TRBD1 (5 bases). Trimming removed 3 bases at V and 5 bases at J, with 14 bases between. The CDR3 is 14 amino acids. Germline CDR1 SGHRS, CDR2 YFSETQ. As DNA, the CDR3 is TGCGCCAGCAGCTCCCAGGGTGGGGGGACTGAAGCTTTCTTT. Encoded protein: CASSSQGGGTEAFF.

The chain recombines TRBV7-2 with TRBJ2-3, with 11 bases identical to TRBD2. CDR3 length: 15 residues. V lost 2 bases, J lost 3 bases, and 1 base stayed unmatched. CDR1 and CDR2 from the germline V gene are SGHTA and FQGNSA. Here the CDR3 reads CASSLRLAGTDTQYF. The CDR3 DNA reads as TGTGCCAGCAGCTTACGACTAGCGGGAACAGATACGCAGTATTTT.

CDR3 protein: CAWSTRGLRGSYTF. Written as DNA, the CDR3 is TGTGCCTGGAGTACCCGGGGACTCCGCGGGAGCTACACCTTC. The rearrangement links TRBV30 to TRBJ1-2, with D perhaps matching TRBD1 (5 bases). Germline V gives CDR1 GTSNPN, CDR2 SVGIG (reference sequence). The CDR3 is 14 residues long. Trimming took off 2 bases at V and 9 bases at J, with 19 bases between the two ends.

The V gene is TRBV7-9, the J gene TRBJ1-3, with D hard to call. The V gene's germline CDR1 is SEHNR and CDR2 FQNEAQ (reference sequence). The CDR3 has 17 residues. Trimming took off 4 bases at V and 0 bases at J, with 16 bases between the two ends. The CDR3 bases are TGTGCCAGCAGCTCCCTCTATTTGCATAGCTCTGGAAACACCATATATTTT. Translation gives CASSSLYLHSSGNTIYF.

The V gene is TRBV6-5, the J gene TRBJ1-1; 7 bases match TRBD1. Per the germline V gene, CDR1 is MNHEY and CDR2 is SVGAGI. Trimming removed 6 bases from V and 3 bases from J; junction bases left unmatched: 4. CDR3 length equals 13 residues. CDR3 DNA: TGTGCCAGCAGGATTACAGGGGACACTGAAGCTTTCTTT. Translation gives CASRITGDTEAFF.

This clone was observed a single time. CDR3 DNA: TGTGCCACCAGCCTAACTAAACAGGGACGTGGGACCCAGTACTTC. This sequence encodes CATSLTKQGRGTQYF. The chain recombines TRBV15 with TRBJ2-5, with TRBD1 as a possible D gene (6 bases). CDR1 LNHNV and CDR2 YYDKDF come from the germline V gene (reference sequence). CDR3 length equals 15 residues. V lost 5 bases, J lost 7 bases, and 20 bases lay in between.

The gene calls are TRBV7-8 and TRBJ2-1; D is possibly TRBD2 (5 bases). Trimming shortened V by 5 bases and J by 7 bases, and 12 bases separated the two germline ends. Germline loops: CDR1 SGHVS, CDR2 FQNEAQ. The CDR3 extends over 13 amino acids. The CDR3 DNA reads as TGTGCCAGCAGCCCCAGGACGGGGAATGAGCAGTTCTTC. Its protein product is CASSPRTGNEQFF.

The chain links TRBV5-4 to TRBJ1-4, with D maybe TRBD1 (5 bases). The germline V and J ends were trimmed by 1 base and 6 bases, with 10 bases remaining between them. Germline loops: CDR1 SGHNT, CDR2 YYREEE (reference sequence). This CDR3 is built from 14 residues. This CDR3 is CASSLRQSDEKLFF. As DNA, the CDR3 is TGTGCCAGCAGCTTGCGACAGAGTGATGAAAAACTGTTTTTT.

The chain carries TRBV9 and TRBJ1-1; D remains unclear. Trimming left V 0 bases short and J 5 bases short, with 11 bases between. Germline CDR1 and CDR2: SGDLS and YYNGEE. CDR3 length: 14 amino acids. The CDR3 DNA is TGTGCCAGCAGCGTAGGAAATGGCGGGACTGAAGCTTTCTTT. Translating gives CASSVGNGGTEAFF. The full variable domain, in which reference TRBV9 and TRBJ1-1 provide the parts outside the CDR3, is DSGVTQTPKHLITATGQRVTLRCSPRSGDLSVYWYQQSLDQGLQFLIQYYNGEERAKGNILERFSAQQFPDLHSELNLSSLELGDSALYFCASSVGNGGTEAFFGQGTRLTVV.

The chain joins TRBV13 to TRBJ2-5, with a weak D call TRBD1 (6 bases). Germline values: CDR1 PRHDT, CDR2 FYEKMQ (reference sequence). Deletions cut 4 bases from V and 9 bases from J, with 15 bases between. The CDR3 totals 13 residues. The CDR3 sequence: CASSWGRPAAQYF. Written as DNA, the CDR3 is TGTGCCAGCAGCTGGGGGCGGCCAGCGGCCCAGTACTTC.

The chain carries TRBV7-2 and TRBJ1-1; D might be TRBD1 (5 bases). The ends were cut back, 7 bases at V and 5 bases at J, with 14 bases in the middle. The CDR3 extends over 13 amino acids. Germline CDR1 reads SGHTA; CDR2 reads FQGNSA. For the CDR3, the DNA is TGTGCCAGCACTCTAACACGGGGGACTGAAGCTTTCTTT. It is translated as CASTLTRGTEAFF.

The gene calls are TRBV5-1 and TRBJ1-1, with TRBD1 identical over 11 bases. The CDR3 extends over 15 amino acids. From germline, CDR1 is SGHRS and CDR2 YFSETQ. With V trimmed by 5 bases and J by 2 bases, 5 bases remained unmatched. The CDR3 DNA sequence: TGCGCCAGCAGACGGGGGACAGGGGGTAACACTGAAGCTTTCTTT. It specifies CASRRGTGGNTEAFF.

The chain couples TRBV5-4 to TRBJ2-7; 9 positions agree with TRBD1. The CDR3 is 14 residues long. Germline CDR1 SGHNT, CDR2 YYREEE (reference sequence). The V gene end was trimmed by 2 bases and the J gene end by 3 bases; junction bases not matched to a gene: 3. CDR3 protein: CASSLRTGDYEQYF. CDR3 coding DNA: TGTGCCAGCAGCTTAAGGACAGGGGACTACGAGCAGTACTTC.

The rearrangement joins TRBV24-1 to TRBJ2-1; D may be TRBD1 (5 bases). This CDR3 has 13 amino acids. Germline loops: CDR1 KGHDR, CDR2 SFDVKD. The germline V and J ends were trimmed by 5 bases and 5 bases, with 9 bases remaining between them. Here the CDR3 reads CATSGGVDNEQFF. DNA for the CDR3: TGTGCCACCAGTGGGGGCGTTGACAATGAGCAGTTCTTC.